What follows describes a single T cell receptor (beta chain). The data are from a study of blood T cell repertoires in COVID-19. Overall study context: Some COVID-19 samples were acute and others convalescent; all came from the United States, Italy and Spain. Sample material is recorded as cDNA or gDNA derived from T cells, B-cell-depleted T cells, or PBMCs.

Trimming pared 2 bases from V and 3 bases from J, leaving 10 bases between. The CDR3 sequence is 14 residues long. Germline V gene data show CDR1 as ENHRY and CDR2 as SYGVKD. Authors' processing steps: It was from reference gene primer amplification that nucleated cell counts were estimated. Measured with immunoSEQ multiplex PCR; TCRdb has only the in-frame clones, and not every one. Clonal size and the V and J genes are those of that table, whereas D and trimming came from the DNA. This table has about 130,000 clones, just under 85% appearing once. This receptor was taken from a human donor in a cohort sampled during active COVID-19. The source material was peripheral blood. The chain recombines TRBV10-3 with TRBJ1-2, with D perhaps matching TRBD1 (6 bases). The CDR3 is CAISEPRGDYGYTF. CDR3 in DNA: TGTGCCATCAGTGAGCCCAGGGGCGACTATGGCTACACCTTC.